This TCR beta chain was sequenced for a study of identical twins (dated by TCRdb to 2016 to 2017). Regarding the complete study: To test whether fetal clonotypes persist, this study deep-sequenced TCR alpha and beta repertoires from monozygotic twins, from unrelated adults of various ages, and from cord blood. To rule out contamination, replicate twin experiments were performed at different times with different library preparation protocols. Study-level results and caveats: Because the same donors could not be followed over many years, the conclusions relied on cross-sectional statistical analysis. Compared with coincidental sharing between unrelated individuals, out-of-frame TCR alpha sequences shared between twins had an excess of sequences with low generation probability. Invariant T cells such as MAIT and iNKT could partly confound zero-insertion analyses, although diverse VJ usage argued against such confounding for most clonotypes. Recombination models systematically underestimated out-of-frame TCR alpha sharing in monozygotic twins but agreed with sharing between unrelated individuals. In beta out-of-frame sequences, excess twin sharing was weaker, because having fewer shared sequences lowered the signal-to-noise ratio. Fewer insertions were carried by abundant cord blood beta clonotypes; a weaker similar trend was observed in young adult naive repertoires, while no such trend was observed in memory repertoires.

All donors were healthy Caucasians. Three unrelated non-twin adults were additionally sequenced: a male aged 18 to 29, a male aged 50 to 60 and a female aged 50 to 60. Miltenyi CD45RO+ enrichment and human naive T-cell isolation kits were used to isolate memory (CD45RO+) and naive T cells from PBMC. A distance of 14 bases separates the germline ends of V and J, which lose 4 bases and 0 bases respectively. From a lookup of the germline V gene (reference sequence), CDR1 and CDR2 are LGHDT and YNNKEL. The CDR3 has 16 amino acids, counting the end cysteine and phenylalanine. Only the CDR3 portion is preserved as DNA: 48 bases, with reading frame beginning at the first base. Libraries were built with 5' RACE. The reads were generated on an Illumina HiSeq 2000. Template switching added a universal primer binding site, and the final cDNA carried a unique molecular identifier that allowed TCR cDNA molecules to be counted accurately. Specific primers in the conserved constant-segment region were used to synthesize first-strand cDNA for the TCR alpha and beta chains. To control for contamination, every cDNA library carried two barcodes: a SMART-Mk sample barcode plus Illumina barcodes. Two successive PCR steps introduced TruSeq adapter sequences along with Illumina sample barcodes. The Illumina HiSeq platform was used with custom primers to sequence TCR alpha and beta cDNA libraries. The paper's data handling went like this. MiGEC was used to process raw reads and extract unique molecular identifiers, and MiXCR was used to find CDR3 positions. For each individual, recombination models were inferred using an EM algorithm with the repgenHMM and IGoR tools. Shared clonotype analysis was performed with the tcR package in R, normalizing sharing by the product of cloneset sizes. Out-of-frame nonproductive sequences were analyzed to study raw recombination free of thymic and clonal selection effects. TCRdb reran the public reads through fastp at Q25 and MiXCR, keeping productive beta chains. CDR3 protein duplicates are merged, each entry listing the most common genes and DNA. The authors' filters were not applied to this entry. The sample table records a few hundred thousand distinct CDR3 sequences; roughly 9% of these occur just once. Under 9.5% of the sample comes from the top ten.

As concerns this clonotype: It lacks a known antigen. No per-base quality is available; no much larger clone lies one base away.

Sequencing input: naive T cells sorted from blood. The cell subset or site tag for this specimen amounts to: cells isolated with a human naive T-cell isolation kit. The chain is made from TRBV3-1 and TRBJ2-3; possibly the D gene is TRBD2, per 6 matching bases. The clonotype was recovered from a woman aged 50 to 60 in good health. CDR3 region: CASSLPRGGSTDTQYF. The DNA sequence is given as TGTGCCAGCAGCCTCCCTCGCGGAGGGAGCACAGATACGCAGTATTTT.